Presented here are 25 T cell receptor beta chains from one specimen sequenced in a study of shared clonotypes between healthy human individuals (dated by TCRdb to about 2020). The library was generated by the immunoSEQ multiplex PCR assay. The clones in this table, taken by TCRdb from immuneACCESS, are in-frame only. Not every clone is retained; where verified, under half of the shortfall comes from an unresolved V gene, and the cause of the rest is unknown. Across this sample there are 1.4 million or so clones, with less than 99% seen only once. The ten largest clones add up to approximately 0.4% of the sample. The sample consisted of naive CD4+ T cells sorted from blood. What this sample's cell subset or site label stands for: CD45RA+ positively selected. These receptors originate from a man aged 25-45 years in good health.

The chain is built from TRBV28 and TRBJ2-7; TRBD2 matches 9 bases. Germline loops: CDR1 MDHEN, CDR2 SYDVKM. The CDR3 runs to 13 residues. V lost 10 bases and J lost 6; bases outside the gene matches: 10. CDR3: CATAGLAGGEQYF. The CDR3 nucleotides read TGTGCCACCGCGGGACTAGCTGGCGGCGAGCAGTACTTC.

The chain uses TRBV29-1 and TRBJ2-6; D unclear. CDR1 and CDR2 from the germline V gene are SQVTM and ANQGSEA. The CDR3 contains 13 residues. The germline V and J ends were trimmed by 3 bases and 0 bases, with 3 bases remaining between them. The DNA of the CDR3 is TGCAGCGTTGATTACTCTGGGGCCAACGTCCTGACTTTC. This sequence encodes CSVDYSGANVLTF.

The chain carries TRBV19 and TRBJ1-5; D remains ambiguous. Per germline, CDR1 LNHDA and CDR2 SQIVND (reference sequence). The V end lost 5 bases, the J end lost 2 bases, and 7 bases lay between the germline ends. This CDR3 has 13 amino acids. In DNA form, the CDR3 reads TGTGCCAGTAGTTTTCGAGGCAATCAGCCCCAGCATTTT. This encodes CASSFRGNQPQHF.

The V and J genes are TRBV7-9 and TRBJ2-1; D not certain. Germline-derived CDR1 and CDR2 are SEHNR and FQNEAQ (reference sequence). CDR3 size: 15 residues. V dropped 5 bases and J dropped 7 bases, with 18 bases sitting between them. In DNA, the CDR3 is TGTGCCAGCAGCCCTGGTAAGGTGCGCAGTAATGAGCAGTTCTTC. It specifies CASSPGKVRSNEQFF.

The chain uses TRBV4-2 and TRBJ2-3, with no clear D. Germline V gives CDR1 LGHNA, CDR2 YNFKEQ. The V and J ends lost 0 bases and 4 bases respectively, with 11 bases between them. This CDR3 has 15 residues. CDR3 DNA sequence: TGTGCCAGCAGCCAAGATTGGGATAGTGCAGATACGCAGTATTTT. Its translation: CASSQDWDSADTQYF.

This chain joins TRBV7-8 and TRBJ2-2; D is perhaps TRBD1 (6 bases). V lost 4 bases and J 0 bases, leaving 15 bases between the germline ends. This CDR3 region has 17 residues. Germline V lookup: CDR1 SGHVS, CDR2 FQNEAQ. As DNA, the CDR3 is TGTGCCAGCAGCTCGCAGACGACAGGTCCGAACACCGGGGAGCTGTTTTTT. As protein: CASSSQTTGPNTGELFF.

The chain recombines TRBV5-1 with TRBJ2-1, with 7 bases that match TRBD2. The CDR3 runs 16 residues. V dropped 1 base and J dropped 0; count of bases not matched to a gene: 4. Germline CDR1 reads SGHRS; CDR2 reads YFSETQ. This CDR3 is CASSLLGGSSYNEQFF. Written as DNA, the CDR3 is TGCGCCAGCAGCTTGTTGGGCGGGAGCTCCTACAATGAGCAGTTCTTC.

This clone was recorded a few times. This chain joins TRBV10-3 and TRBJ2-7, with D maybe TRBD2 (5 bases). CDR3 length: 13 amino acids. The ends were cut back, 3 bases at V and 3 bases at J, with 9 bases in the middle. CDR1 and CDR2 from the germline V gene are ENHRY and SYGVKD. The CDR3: CAISDFGNYEQYF. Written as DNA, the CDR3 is TGTGCCATCAGTGATTTCGGGAACTACGAGCAGTACTTC.

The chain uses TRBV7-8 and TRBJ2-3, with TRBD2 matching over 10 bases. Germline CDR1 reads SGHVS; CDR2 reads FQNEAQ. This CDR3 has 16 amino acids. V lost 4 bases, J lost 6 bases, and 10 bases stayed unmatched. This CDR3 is CASSSLAGGRFDTQYF. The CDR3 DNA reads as TGTGCCAGCAGCTCCTTAGCGGGAGGCCGATTTGATACGCAGTATTTT.

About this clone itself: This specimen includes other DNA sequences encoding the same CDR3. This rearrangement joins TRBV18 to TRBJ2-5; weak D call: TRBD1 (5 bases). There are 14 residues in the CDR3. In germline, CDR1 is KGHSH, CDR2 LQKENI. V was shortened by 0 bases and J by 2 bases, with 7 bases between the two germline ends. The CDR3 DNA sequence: TGTGCCAGCTCACCACCGGGGCAACAAGAGACCCAGTACTTC. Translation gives CASSPPGQQETQYF.

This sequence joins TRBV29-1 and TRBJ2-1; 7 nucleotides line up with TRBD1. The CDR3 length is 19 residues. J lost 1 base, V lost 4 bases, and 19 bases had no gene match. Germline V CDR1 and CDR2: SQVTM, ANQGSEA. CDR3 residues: CSVGPRQGIDSLSYNEQFF. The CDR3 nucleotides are TGCAGCGTTGGGCCCCGACAGGGAATAGATAGCTTGTCCTACAATGAGCAGTTCTTC.

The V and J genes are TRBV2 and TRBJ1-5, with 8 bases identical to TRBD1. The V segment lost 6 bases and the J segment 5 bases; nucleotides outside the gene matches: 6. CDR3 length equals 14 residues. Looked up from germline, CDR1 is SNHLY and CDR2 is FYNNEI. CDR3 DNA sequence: TGTGCCAGCAGCCGACAGGGGTTGGATCAGCCCCAGCATTTT. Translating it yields CASSRQGLDQPQHF.

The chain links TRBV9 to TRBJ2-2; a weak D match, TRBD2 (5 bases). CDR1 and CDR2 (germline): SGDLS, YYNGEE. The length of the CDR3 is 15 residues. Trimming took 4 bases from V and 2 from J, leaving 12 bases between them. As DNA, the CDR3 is TGTGCCAGCAGCATTACTAGTTCCAACACCGGGGAGCTGTTTTTT. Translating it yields CASSITSSNTGELFF.

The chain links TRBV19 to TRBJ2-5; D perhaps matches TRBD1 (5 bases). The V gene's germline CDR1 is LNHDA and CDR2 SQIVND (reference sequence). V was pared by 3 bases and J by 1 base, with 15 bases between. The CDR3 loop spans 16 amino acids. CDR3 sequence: CASSIITGQAQETQYF. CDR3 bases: TGTGCCAGTAGTATTATCACAGGTCAGGCCCAAGAGACCCAGTACTTC.

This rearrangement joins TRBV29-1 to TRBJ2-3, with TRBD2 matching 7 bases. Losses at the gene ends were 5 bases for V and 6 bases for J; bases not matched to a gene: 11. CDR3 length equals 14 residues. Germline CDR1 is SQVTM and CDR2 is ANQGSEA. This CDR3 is CSVSKGLSGDTQYF. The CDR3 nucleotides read TGCAGCGTTTCAAAGGGCCTTAGCGGGGATACGCAGTATTTT.

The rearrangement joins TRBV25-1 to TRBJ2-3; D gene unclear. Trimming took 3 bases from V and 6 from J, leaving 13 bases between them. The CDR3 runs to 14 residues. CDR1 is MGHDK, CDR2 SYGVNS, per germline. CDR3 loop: CASSDVGRTDTQYF. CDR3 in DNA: TGTGCCAGCAGTGATGTAGGACGGACGGATACGCAGTATTTT.

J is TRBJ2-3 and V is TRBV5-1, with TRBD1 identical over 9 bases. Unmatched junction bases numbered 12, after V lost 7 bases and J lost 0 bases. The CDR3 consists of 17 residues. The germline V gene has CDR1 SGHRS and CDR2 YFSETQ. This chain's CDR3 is CASGNRGRVASTDTQYF. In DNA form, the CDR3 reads TGCGCCAGCGGCAACAGGGGGCGAGTTGCTAGCACAGATACGCAGTATTTT.

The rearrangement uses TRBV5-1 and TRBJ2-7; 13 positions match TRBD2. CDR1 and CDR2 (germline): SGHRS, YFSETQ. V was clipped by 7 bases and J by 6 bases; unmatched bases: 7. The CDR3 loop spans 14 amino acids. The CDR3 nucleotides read TGCGCCAGCGGTTGGGGGACTAGCGGGACCGAGCAGTACTTC. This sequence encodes CASGWGTSGTEQYF.

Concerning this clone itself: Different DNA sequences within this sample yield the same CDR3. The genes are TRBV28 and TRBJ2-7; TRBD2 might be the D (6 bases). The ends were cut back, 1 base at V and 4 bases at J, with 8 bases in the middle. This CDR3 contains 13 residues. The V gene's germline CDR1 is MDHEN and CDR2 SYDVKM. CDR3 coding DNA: TGTGCCAGCAGTTTATTCGGGGGTTACGAGCAGTACTTC. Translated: CASSLFGGYEQYF.

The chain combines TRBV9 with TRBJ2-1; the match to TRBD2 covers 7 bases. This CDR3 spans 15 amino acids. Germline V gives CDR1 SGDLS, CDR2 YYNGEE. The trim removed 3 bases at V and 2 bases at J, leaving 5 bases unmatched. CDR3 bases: TGTGCCAGCAGCGCCCCGGGACTAACCTACAATGAGCAGTTCTTC. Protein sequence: CASSAPGLTYNEQFF.

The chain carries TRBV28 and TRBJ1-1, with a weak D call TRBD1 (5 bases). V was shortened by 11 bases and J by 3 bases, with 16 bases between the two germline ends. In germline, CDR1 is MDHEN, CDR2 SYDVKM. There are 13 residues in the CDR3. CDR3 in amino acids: CAHAGVRHTEAFF. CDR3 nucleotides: TGTGCCCACGCGGGGGTAAGGCACACTGAAGCTTTCTTT.

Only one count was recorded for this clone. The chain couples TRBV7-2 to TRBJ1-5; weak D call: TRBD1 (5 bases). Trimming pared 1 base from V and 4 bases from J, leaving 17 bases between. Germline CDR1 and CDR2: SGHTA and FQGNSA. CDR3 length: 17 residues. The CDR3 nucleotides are TGTGCCAGCAGCTTAGGAGGGGCAGGGAAGTCTAATCAGCCCCAGCATTTT. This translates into CASSLGGAGKSNQPQHF.

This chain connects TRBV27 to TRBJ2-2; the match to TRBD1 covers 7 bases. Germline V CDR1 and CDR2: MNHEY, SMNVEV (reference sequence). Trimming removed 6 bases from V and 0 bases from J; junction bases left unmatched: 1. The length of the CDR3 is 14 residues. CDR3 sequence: CASRDRANTGELFF. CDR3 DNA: TGTGCCAGCAGAGACAGGGCGAACACCGGGGAGCTGTTTTTT.

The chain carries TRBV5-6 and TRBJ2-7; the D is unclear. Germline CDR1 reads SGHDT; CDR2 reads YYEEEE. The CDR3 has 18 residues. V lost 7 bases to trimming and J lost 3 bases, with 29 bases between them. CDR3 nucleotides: TGTGCCAGCGCGACTTTGGGTCTGGACGGACGAAATCTCTACGAGCAGTACTTC. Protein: CASATLGLDGRNLYEQYF.

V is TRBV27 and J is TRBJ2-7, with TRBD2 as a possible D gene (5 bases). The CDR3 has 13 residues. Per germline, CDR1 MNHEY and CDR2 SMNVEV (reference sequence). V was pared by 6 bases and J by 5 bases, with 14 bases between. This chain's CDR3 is CASRPRESHEQYF. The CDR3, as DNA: TGTGCCAGCAGACCAAGGGAGTCGCACGAGCAGTACTTC.